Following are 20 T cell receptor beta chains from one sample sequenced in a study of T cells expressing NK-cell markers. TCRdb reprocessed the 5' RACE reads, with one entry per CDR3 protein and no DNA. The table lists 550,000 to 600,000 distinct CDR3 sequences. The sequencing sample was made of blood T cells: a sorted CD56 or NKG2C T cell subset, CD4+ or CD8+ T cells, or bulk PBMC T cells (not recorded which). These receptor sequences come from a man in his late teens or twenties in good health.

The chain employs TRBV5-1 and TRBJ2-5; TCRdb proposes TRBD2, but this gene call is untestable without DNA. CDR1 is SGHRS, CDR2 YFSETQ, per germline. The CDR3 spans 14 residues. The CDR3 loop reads CASSPSHSKETQYF.

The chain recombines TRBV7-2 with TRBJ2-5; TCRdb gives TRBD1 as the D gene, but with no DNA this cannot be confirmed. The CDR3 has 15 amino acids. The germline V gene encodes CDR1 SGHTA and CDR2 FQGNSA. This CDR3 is CASSIHPRGGETQYF.

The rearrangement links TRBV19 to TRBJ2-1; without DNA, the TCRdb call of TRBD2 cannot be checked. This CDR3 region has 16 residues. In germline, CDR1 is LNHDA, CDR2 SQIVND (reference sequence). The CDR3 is CASSSSGRVPDNEQFF.

CDR3 residues: CASSLDRGQAEQYF. The chain couples TRBV5-1 to TRBJ2-7; TCRdb's D gene call, TRBD1, goes unchecked for lack of DNA. This CDR3 has 14 amino acids. Germline values: CDR1 SGHRS, CDR2 YFSETQ.

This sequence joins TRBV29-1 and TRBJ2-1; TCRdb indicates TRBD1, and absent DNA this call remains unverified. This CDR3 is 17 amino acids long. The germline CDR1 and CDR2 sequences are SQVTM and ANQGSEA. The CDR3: CSVVSMGQGVSYNEQFF.

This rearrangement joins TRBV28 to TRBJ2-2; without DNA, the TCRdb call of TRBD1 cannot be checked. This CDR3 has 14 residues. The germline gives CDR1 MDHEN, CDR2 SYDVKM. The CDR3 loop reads CASSLTGRPGELFF. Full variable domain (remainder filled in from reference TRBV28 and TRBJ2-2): DVKVTQSSRYLVKRTGEKVFLECVQDMDHENMFWYRQDPGLGLRLIYFSYDVKMKEKGDIPEGYSVSREKKERFSLILESASTNQTSMYLCASSLTGRPGELFFGEGSRLTVL.

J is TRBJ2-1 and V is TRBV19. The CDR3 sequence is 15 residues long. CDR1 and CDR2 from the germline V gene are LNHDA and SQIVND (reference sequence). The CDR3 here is CASSTSGGAYNEQFF.

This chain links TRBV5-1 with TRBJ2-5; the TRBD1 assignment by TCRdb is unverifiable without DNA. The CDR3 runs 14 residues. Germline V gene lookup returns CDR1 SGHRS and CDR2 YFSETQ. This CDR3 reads CASSLLRRDGTQYF.

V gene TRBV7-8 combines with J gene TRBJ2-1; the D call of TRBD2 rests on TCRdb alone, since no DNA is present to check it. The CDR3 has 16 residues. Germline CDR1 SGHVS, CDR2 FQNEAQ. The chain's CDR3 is CASSPREASRYNEQFF.

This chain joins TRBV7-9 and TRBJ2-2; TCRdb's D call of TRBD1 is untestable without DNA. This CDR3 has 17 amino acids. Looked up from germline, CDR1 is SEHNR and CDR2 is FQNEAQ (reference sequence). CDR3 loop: CASTSRQASPNTGELFF.

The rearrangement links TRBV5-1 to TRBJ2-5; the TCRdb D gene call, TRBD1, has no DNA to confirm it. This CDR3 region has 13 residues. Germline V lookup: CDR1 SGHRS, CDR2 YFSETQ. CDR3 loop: CASRNREGETQYF.

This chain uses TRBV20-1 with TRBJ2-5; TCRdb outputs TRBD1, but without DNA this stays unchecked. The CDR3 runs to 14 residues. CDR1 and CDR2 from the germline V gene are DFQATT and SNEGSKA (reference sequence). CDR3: CSARGAGTETTWYF.

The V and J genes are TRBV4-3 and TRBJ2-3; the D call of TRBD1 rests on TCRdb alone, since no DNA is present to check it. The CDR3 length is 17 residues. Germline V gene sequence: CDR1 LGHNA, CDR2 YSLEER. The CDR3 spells CASSQDPETGGADTQYF.

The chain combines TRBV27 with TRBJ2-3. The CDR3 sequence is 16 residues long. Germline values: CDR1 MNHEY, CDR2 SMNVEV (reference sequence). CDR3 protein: CASSLVFRQSTDTQYF.

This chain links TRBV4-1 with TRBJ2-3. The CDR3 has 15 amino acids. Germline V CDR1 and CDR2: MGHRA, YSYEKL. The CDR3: CASSQENGSTDTQYF.

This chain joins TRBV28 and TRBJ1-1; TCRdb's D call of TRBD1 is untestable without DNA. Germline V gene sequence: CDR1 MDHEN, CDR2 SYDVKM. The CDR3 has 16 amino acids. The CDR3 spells CASSLRQGSLYTEAFF. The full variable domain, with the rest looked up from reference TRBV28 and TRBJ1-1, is DVKVTQSSRYLVKRTGEKVFLECVQDMDHENMFWYRQDPGLGLRLIYFSYDVKMKEKGDIPEGYSVSREKKERFSLILESASTNQTSMYLCASSLRQGSLYTEAFFGQGTRLTVV.

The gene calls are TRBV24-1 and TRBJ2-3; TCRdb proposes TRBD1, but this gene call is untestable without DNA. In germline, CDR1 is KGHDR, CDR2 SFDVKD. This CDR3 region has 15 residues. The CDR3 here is CATSDSGLSTHTQYF.

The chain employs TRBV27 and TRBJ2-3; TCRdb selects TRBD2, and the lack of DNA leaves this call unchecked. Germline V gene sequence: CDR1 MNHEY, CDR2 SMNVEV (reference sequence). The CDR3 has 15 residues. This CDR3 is CASSLFSGNTDTQYF.

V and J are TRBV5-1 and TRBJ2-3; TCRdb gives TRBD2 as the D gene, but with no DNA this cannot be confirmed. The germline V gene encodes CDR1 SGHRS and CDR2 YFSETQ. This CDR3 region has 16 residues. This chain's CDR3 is CASSTFLATRTDTQYF.

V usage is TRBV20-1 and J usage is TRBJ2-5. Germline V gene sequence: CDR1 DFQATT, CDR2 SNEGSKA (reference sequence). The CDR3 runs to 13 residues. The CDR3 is CSAYRTNQETQYF.